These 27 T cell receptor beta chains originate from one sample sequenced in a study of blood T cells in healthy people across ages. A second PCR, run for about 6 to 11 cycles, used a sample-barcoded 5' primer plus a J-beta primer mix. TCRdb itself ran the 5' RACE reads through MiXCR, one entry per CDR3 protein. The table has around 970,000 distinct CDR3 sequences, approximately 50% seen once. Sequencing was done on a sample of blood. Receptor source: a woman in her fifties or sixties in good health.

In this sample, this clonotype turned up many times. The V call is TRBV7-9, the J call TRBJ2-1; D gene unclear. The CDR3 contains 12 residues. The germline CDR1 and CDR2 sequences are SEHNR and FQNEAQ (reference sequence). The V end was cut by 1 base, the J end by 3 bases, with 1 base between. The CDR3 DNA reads TGTGCCAGCAGCTTAGACTACAATGAGCAGTTCTTC. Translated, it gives CASSLDYNEQFF.

The CDR3 bases are TGTGCCAGCAGCTTGGGACAGGTGCTTACCTATGGCTACACCTTC. The encoded protein is CASSLGQVLTYGYTF. The V call is TRBV13, the J call TRBJ1-2; 8 bases fit TRBD1. Trimming removed 3 bases from V and 4 bases from J; junction bases left unmatched: 7. Germline V gives CDR1 PRHDT, CDR2 FYEKMQ (reference sequence). The CDR3 loop spans 15 amino acids.

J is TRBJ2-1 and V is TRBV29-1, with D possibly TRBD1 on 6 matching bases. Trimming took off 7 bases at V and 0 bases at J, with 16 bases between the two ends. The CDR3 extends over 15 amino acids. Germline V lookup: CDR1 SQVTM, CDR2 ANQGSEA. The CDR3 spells CSALGAVSSYNEQFF. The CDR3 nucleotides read TGCAGCGCCCTGGGGGCGGTGAGCTCCTACAATGAGCAGTTCTTC.

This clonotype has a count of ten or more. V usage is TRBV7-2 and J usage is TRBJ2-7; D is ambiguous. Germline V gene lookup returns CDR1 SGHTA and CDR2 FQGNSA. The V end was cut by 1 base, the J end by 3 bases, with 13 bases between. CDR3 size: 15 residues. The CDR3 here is CASSLGPLSSYEQYF. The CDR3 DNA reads TGTGCCAGCAGCTTAGGTCCTCTGTCTAGCTACGAGCAGTACTTC.

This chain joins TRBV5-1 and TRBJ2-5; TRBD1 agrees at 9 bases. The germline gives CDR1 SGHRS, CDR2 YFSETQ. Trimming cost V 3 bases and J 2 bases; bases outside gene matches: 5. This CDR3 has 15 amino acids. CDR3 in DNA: TGCGCCAGCAGCTGGACAGGGGAGCGGCAAGAGACCCAGTACTTC. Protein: CASSWTGERQETQYF.

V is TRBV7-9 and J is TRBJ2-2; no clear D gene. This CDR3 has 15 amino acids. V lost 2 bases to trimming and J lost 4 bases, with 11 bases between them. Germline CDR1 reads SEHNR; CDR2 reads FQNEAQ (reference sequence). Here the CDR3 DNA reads TGTGCCAGCAGCTTACCCAGTGGTGGCACCGGGGAGCTGTTTTTT. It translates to CASSLPSGGTGELFF.

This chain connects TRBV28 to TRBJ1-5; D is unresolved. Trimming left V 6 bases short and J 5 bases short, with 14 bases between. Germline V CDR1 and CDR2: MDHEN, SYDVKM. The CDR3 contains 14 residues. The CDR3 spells CASSPHEGYQPQHF. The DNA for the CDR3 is TGTGCCAGCAGCCCCCACGAAGGGTATCAGCCCCAGCATTTT.

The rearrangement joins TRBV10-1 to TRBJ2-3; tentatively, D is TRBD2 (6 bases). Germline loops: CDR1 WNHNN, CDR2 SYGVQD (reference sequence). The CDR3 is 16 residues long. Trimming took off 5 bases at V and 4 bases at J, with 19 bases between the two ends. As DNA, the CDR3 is TGCGCCAGCAGTTTCTATGCGGGGCCGGAGGCAGATACGCAGTATTTT. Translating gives CASSFYAGPEADTQYF.

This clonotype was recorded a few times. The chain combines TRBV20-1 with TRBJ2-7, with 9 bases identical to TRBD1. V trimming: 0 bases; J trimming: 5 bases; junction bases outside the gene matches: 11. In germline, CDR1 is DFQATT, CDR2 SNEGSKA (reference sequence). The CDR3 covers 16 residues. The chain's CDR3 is CSARDLLGQGVHEQYF. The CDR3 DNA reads TGCAGTGCTAGAGATCTGCTGGGACAGGGTGTCCACGAGCAGTACTTC.

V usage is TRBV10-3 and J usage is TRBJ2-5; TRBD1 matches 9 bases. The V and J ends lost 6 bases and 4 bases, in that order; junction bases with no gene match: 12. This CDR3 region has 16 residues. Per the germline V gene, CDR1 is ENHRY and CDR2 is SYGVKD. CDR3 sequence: CAIRSGQGPERETQYF. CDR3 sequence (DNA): TGTGCCATCAGATCGGGACAGGGTCCCGAAAGAGAGACCCAGTACTTC.

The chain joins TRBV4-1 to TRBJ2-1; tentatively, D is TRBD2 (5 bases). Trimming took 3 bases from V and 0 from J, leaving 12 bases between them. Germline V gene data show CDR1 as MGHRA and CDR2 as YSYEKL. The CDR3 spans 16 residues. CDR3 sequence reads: CASSQTGVSSYNEQFF. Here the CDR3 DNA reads TGCGCCAGCAGCCAGACCGGGGTGAGCTCCTACAATGAGCAGTTCTTC.

The CDR3: CASSPTTGGHYEQYF. The CDR3 DNA reads TGTGCCAGCAGCCCTACGACAGGAGGTCACTACGAGCAGTACTTC. The rearrangement uses TRBV28 and TRBJ2-7; TRBD1 is a possible D gene (6 bases). Trimming removed 6 bases at V and 3 bases at J, with 18 bases between. The CDR3 runs 15 residues. Per the germline V gene, CDR1 is MDHEN and CDR2 is SYDVKM.

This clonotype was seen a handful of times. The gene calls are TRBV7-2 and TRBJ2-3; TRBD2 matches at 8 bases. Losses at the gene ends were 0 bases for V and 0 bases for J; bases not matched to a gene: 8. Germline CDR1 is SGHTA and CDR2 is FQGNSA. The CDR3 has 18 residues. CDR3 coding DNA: TGTGCCAGCAGCTTAGCCCAACTAGCGGCCTCTAGCACAGATACGCAGTATTTT. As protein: CASSLAQLAASSTDTQYF.

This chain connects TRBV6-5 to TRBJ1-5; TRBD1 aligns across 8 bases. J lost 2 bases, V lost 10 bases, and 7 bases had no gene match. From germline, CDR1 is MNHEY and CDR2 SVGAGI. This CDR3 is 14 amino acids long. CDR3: CATGQGYGNQPQHF. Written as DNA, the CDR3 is TGTGCCACCGGACAGGGCTACGGCAATCAGCCCCAGCATTTT.

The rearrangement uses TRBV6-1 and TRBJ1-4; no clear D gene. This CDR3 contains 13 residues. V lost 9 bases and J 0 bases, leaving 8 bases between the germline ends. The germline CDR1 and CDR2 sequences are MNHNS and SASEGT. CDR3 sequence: CASRISTNEKLFF. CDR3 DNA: TGTGCCAGTCGAATATCAACTAATGAAAAACTGTTTTTT.

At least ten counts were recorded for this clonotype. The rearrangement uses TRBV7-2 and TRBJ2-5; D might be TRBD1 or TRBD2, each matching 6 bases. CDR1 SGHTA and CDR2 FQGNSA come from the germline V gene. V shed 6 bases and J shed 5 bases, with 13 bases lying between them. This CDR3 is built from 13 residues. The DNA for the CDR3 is TGTGCCAGCAGTGTTAGGAGGGGGGAGACCCAGTACTTC. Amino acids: CASSVRRGETQYF.

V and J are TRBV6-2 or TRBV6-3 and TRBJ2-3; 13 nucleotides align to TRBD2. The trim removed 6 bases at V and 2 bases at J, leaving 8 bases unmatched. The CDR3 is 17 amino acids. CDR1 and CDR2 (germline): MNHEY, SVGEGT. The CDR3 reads CASSQPGLAGLTDTQYF. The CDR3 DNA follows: TGTGCCAGCAGCCAACCGGGACTAGCGGGGCTCACAGATACGCAGTATTTT.

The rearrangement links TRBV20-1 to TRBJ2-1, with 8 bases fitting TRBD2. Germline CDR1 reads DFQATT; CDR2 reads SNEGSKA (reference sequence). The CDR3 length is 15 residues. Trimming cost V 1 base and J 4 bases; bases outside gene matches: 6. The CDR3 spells CSARVASGYYNEQFF. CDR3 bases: TGCAGTGCTAGAGTTGCTAGCGGGTATTACAATGAGCAGTTCTTC.

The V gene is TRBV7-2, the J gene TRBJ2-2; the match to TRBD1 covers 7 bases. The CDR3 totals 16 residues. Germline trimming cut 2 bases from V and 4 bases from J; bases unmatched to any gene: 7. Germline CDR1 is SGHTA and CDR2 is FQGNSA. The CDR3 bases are TGTGCCAGCAGCTTATACGCCAGGGGGATCACCGGGGAGCTGTTTTTT. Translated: CASSLYARGITGELFF.

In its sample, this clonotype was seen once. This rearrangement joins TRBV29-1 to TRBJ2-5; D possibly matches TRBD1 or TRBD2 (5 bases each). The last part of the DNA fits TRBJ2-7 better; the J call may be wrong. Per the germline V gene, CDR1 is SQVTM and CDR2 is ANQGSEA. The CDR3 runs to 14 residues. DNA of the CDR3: TGCAGCGTTGAAGAAGAGGGGTCCCTTGTCGAGCAGTACTTC. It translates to CSVEEEGSLVEQYF.

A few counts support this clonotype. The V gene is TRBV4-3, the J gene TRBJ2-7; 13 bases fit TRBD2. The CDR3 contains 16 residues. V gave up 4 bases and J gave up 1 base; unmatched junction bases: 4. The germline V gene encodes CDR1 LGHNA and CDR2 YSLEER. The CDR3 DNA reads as TGCGCCAGCAGCCCAGGGACTAGCGGGATTTCCTACGAGCAGTACTTC. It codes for CASSPGTSGISYEQYF.

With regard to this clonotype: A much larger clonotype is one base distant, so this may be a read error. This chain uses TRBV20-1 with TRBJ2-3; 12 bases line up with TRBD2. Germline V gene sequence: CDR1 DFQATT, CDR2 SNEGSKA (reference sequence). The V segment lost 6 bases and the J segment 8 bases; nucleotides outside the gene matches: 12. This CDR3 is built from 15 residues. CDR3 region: CSANGLAGTQGTQYF. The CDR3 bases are TGCAGTGCCAACGGACTAGCGGGAACCCAAGGTACGCAGTATTTT.

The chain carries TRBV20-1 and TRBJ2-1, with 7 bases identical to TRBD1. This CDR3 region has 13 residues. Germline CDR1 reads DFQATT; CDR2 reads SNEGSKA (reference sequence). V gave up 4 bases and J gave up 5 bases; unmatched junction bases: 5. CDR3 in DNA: TGCAGTGCTAAGACAGGGTGGGACAATGAGCAGTTCTTC. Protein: CSAKTGWDNEQFF.

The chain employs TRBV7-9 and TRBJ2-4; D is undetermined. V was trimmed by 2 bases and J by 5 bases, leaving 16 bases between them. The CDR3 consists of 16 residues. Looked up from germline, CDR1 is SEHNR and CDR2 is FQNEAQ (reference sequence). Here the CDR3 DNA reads TGTGCCAGCAGCTTAATGTTCCGAGACACCCAAAACATTCAGTACTTC. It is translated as CASSLMFRDTQNIQYF.

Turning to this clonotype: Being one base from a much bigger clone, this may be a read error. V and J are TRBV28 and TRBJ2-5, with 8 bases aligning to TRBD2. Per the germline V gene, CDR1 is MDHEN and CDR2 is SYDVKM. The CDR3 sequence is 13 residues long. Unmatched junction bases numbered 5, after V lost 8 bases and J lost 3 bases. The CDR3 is CASARLAKETQYF. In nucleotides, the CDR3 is TGTGCCAGCGCCCGACTAGCGAAAGAGACCCAGTACTTC.

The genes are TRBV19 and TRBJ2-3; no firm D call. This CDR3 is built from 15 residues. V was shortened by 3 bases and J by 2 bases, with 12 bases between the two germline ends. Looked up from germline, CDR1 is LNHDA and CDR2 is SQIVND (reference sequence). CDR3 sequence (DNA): TGTGCCAGTAGTATTCGCAGGCTGTCCACAGATACGCAGTATTTT. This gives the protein CASSIRRLSTDTQYF.

The DNA of the CDR3 is TGCAGTGCTAAGAGGGCTAGCGGGAGCTACGAGCAGTACTTC. Translated, it gives CSAKRASGSYEQYF. The chain employs TRBV20-1 and TRBJ2-7; 10 bases map to TRBD2. The length of the CDR3 is 14 residues. With V trimmed by 4 bases and J by 3 bases, 6 bases remained unmatched. The V gene's germline CDR1 is DFQATT and CDR2 SNEGSKA (reference sequence).